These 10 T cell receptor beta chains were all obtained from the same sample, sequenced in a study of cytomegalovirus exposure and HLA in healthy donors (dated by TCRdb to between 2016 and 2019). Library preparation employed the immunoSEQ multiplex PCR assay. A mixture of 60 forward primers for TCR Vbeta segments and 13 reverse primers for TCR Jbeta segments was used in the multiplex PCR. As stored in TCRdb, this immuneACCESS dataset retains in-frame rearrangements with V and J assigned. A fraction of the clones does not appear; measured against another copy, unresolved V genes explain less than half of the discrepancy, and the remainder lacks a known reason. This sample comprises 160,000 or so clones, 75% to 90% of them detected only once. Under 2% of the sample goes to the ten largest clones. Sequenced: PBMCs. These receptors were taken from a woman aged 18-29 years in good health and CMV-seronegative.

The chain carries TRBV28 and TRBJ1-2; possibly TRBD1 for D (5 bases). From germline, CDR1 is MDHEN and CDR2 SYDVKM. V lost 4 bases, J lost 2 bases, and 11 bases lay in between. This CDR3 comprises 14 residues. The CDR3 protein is CASSYGGKNYGYTF. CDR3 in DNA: TGTGCCAGCAGTTACGGGGGAAAGAACTATGGCTACACCTTC.

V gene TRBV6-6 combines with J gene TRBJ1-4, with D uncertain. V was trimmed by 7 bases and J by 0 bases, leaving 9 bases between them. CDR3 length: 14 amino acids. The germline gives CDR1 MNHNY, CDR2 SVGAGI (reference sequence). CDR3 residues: CASIDGATNEKLFF. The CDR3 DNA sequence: TGTGCCAGCATTGACGGAGCAACTAATGAAAAACTGTTTTTT.

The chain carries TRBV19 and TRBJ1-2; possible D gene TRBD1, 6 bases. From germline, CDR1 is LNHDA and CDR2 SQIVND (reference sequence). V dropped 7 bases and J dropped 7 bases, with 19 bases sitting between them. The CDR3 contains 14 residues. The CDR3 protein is CASNRAGDRPGYTF. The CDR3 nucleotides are TGTGCCAGTAATCGAGCAGGGGACCGGCCTGGCTACACCTTC.

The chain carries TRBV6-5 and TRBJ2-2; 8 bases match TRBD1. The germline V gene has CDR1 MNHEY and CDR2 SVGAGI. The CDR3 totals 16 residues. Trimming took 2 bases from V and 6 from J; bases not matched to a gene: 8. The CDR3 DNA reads TGTGCCAGCAGTTACGCAGGACAGGGTCTTGCCGGGGAGCTGTTTTTT. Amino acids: CASSYAGQGLAGELFF.

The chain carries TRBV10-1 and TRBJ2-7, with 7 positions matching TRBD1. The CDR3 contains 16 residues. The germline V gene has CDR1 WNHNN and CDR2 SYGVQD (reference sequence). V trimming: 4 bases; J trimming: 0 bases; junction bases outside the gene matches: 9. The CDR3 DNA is TGCGCCAGCAGTGGATACCGGGACAGAAACTCCTACGAGCAGTACTTC. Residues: CASSGYRDRNSYEQYF.

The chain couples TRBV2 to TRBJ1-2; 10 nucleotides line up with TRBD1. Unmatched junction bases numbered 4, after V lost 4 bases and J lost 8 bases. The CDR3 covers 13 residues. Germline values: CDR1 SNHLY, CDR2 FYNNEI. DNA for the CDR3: TGTGCCAGCAGTGGACAGGGGGCTCGGGGCTACACCTTC. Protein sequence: CASSGQGARGYTF.

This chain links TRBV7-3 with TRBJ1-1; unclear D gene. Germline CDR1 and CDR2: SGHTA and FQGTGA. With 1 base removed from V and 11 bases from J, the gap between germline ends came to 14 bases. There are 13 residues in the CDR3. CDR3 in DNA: TGTGCCAGCAGCTTAATGGAGGGCGGGAAGGCTTTCTTT. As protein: CASSLMEGGKAFF. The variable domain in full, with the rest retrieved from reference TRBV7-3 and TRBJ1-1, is GAGVSQTPSNKVTEKGKYVELRCDPISGHTALYWYRQSLGQGPEFLIYFQGTGAADDSGLPNDRFFAVRPEGSVSTLKIQRTERGDSAVYLCASSLMEGGKAFFGQGTRLTVV.

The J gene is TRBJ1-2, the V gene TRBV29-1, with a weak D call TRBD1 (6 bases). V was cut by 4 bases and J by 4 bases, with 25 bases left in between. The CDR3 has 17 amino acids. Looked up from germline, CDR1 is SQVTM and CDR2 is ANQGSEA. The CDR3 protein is CSVAPGEGQLSLYGYTF. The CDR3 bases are TGCAGCGTTGCGCCAGGGGAGGGACAACTCTCACTCTATGGCTACACCTTC.

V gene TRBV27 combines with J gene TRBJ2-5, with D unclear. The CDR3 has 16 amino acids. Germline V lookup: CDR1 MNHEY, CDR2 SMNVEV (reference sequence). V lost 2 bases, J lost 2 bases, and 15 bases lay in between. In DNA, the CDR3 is TGTGCCAGCAGTTTAGGCATGGGCGCAAATCAAGAGACCCAGTACTTC. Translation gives CASSLGMGANQETQYF.

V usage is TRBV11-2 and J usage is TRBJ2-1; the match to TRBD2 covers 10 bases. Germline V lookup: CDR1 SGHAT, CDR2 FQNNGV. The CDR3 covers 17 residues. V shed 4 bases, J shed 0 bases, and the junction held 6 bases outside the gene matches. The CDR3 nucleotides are TGTGCCAGCAGCTCACTAACTAGCGGGGCCTCCTACAATGAGCAGTTCTTC. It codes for CASSSLTSGASYNEQFF.